This T cell receptor beta chain stems from a study of T cells in Graves' hyperthyroidism and ophthalmopathy. On the study more broadly: Peripheral blood sampling occurred at initial diagnosis, before any treatment. Study results and caveats: Model-based prediction identified ophthalmopathy a median around 6.7 months prior to its onset. A model of 13 V-J pairs discriminated ophthalmopathy from stable hyperthyroidism.

For this clonotype: Its target is not known.

The source material, RNA transcripts, was used to amplify TCR beta CDR3 regions. The TCR CDR3 was amplified in a first-round RT-PCR using the HTBI primer set. Using its own MiXCR run on the multiplex PCR reads, TCRdb lists one record per CDR3 protein. The sample includes a few hundred thousand distinct CDR3 sequences, more than 15% of them seen just once. Orbital computed tomography and thyroid ultrasound, together with serum TRAb and thyroxine and clinical symptoms, were used for diagnoses. The CDR3 totals 13 residues. Germline loops: CDR1 DFQATT, CDR2 SNEGSKA (reference sequence). V was pared by 3 bases and J by 3 bases, with 11 bases between.

The source material was blood. This clonotype was obtained from a woman aged 25 to 39 with Graves' hyperthyroidism. The chain couples TRBV20-1 to TRBJ1-2, with D perhaps TRBD1 (5 bases). In nucleotides, the CDR3 is TGCAGTGCTAGTATCGGGGGTGACTATGGCTACACCTTC. This sequence encodes CSASIGGDYGYTF.